This TCR beta chain was sequenced in a study of blood T cells in healthy people across ages. Primers used in a second PCR of about 6 to 11 cycles were a sample-barcoded 5' primer and a J-beta primer mix. TCRdb independently ran MiXCR on the 5' RACE reads; one entry per CDR3 protein. The table has hundreds of thousands of distinct CDR3 sequences, roughly 25% seen once; the top ten hold 9.4%. The V segment lost 5 bases and the J segment 9 bases; nucleotides outside the gene matches: 13. Germline V gene sequence: CDR1 SGHTA, CDR2 FQGNSA. The CDR3 covers 18 residues. These data are also associated with another study on T cells of mothers and their children.

Sequencing was performed on blood. This chain uses TRBV7-2 with TRBJ2-2; TRBD2 agrees at 15 bases. The source of this sequence is a boy between 10 and 17 years old in good health. Here the CDR3 DNA reads TGTGCCAGCAGCCATATAGCCGTGGGACTAGCGGGGGGCCGGGAGCTGTTTTTT. This encodes CASSHIAVGLAGGRELFF.